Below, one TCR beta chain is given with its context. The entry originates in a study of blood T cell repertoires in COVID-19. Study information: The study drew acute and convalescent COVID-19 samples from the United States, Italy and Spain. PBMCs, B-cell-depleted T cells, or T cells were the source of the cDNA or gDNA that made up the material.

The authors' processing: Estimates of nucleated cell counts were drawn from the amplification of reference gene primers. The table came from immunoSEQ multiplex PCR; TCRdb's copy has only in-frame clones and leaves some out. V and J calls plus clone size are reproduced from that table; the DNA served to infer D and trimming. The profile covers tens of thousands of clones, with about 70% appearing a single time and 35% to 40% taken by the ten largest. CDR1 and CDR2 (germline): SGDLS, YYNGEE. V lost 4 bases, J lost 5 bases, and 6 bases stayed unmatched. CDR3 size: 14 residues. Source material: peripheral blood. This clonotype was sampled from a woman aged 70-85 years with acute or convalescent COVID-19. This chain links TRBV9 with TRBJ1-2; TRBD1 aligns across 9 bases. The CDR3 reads CASSLQGQGYGYTF. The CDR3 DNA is TGTGCCAGCAGCCTACAAGGACAGGGGTATGGCTACACCTTC.